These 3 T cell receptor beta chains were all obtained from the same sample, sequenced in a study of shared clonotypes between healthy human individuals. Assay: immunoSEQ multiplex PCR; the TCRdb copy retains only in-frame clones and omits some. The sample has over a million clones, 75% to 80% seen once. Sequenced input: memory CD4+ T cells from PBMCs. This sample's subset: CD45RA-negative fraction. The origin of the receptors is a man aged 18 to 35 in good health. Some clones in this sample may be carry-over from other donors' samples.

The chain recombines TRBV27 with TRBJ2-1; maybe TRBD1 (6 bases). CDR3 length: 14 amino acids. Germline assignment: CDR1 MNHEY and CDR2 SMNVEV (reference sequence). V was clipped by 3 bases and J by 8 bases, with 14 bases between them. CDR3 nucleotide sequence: TGTGCCAGCAGTTTTTTGTGGGGGCTTCATGAGCAGTTCTTC. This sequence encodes CASSFLWGLHEQFF.

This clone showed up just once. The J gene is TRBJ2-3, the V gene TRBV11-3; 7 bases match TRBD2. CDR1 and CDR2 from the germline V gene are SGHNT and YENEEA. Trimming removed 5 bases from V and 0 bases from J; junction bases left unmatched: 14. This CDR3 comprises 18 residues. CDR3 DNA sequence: TGTGCCAGCAGCGGCAGGACTAGTGGTCAGACGAGCACAGATACGCAGTATTTT. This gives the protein CASSGRTSGQTSTDTQYF.

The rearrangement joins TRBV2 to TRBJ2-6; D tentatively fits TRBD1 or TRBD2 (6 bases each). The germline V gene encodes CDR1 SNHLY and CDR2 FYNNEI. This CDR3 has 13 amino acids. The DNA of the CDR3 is TGTGGGGGGGCCCCCTCTGGGGCCAACGTCCTGACTTTC. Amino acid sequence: CGGAPSGANVLTF.